These T cell receptor beta chains were read from a single sample in a study of cytomegalovirus exposure and HLA in healthy donors. Profiling relied on immunoSEQ multiplex PCR, and the TCRdb table lists in-frame clones only, not all of them. This table has hundreds of thousands of clones, around four fifths appearing once. Sequenced sample: PBMCs. The source of these receptors is a woman in her forties in good health and CMV-seronegative. CDR3s include the opening cysteine and the closing phenylalanine or tryptophan. D genes are given only for firm matches. Clone size appears in some rows only: once, few, many, or a class for an expanded clone.

>.|TRBJ2-5|TRBV6-5|.
CASSFGPRETQYF
TGTGCCAGCAGTTTTGGCCCCAGAGAGACCCAGTACTTC
>.|TRBJ1-2|TRBV7-2|.
CASSPNRVFNYGYTF
TGTGCCAGCAGCCCTAACAGGGTCTTTAACTATGGCTACACCTTC
>.|TRBJ2-3|TRBV5-1|.
CASSLGNRADTQYF
TGCGCCAGCTCGCTCGGGAACAGGGCAGATACGCAGTATTTT
>TRBD1|TRBJ1-1|TRBV14|.
CASSQNWGQGGTEAFF
TGTGCCAGCAGCCAAAATTGGGGACAGGGGGGCACTGAAGCTTTCTTT
>.|TRBJ1-1|TRBV30|once
CAWSRSTEAFF
TGTGCCTGGAGTCGGAGCACTGAAGCTTTCTTT
>.|TRBJ2-7|TRBV7-8|.
CASSLASASYEQYF
TGTGCCAGCAGCTTAGCGAGCGCCTCCTACGAGCAGTACTTC
>TRBD1|TRBJ2-7|TRBV9|.
CASSTGQGPYEQYF
TGTGCCAGCAGCACCGGACAGGGTCCCTACGAGCAGTACTTC
>.|TRBJ1-1|TRBV9|few
CASSVEGRATEAFF
TGTGCCAGCAGCGTAGAGGGCAGGGCCACTGAAGCTTTCTTT
>.|TRBJ2-7|TRBV4-3|.
CASSQEQNSYEQYF
TGCGCCAGCAGCCAAGAACAGAACTCCTACGAGCAGTACTTC
>.|TRBJ2-5|TRBV6-1|.
CASSALGGVGETQYF
TGTGCCAGCAGCGCCTTGGGCGGGGTGGGCGAGACCCAGTACTTC
>TRBD1|TRBJ1-1|TRBV18|.
CASSPDRGAFF
TGTGCCAGCTCACCTGACAGGGGAGCTTTCTTT
>.|TRBJ1-5|TRBV13|.
CASSSQGSPTPQHF
TGTGCCAGCAGCTCACAGGGTTCCCCTACTCCCCAGCATTTT
>TRBD1|TRBJ2-5|TRBV7-8|.
CASSLAGGWGETQYF
TGTGCCAGCAGCTTAGCAGGGGGCTGGGGAGAGACCCAGTACTTC
>TRBD1|TRBJ1-1|TRBV19|.
CASSIGTGFAEAFF
TGTGCCAGTAGTATAGGGACAGGATTCGCTGAAGCTTTCTTT
>.|TRBJ1-5|TRBV28|.
CASRHLGQPQHF
TGTGCCAGCAGACACCTCGGGCAGCCCCAGCATTTT
>TRBD2|TRBJ2-3|TRBV5-6|.
CASSQNGGAQYF
TGTGCCAGCAGTCAAAACGGGGGGGCGCAGTATTTT
>.|TRBJ2-2|TRBV27|.
CASRTTGYTGELFF
TGTGCCAGCAGAACTACAGGGTACACCGGGGAGCTGTTTTTT
>.|TRBJ1-3|TRBV5-6|.
CASSFEDRLNTIYF
TGTGCCAGCAGCTTCGAGGACAGACTTAACACCATATATTTT
>TRBD1|TRBJ2-1|TRBV6-1|few
CASTEDSHRGQFF
TGTGCCAGCACGGAAGACAGCCACAGGGGGCAGTTCTTC
>TRBD1|TRBJ1-4|TRBV19|.
CASSIRQGSASNEKLFF
TGTGCCAGTAGTATAAGACAGGGATCCGCTTCTAATGAAAAACTGTTTTTT
>.|TRBJ1-5|TRBV5-6|few
CASSLRGNSNQPQHF
TGTGCCAGCAGCTTGAGGGGGAATAGCAATCAGCCCCAGCATTTT
>.|TRBJ2-3|TRBV7-9|once
CASSLVLDTDTQYF
TGTGCCAGCAGCTTAGTACTAGACACAGATACGCAGTATTTT
>.|TRBJ1-5|TRBV2|.
CASSEEYGGQPQHF
TGTGCCAGCAGTGAGGAATACGGCGGTCAGCCCCAGCATTTT
>.|TRBJ1-3|TRBV9|.
CASSGHGGTIYF
TGTGCCAGCAGCGGACACGGGGGGACCATATATTTT
>TRBD2|TRBJ2-1|TRBV7-9|few
CASSFASGNEQFF
TGTGCCAGCAGCTTCGCTAGCGGCAATGAGCAGTTCTTC
>TRBD1|TRBJ1-1|TRBV29-1|.
CSVEDGTGKAFF
TGCAGCGTTGAAGATGGGACAGGGAAAGCTTTCTTT
>.|TRBJ2-1|TRBV5-1|.
CASSLATGAYNEQFF
TGCGCCAGCAGCTTGGCCACGGGAGCCTACAATGAGCAGTTCTTC
>TRBD1|TRBJ1-5|TRBV5-6|few
CASSLQGGSNQPQHF
TGTGCCAGCAGCTTACAGGGGGGCAGCAATCAGCCCCAGCATTTT
>TRBD1|TRBJ1-6|TRBV5-6|.
CASSPGQGWDSPLHF
TGTGCCAGCAGCCCTGGACAGGGGTGGGATTCACCCCTCCACTTT
>.|TRBJ2-6|TRBV7-3|once
CASSVSPRGGANVLTF
TGTGCCAGCAGCGTGTCCCCGAGAGGTGGGGCCAACGTCCTGACTTTC
>.|TRBJ1-5|TRBV6-1|.
CASSATNGNQPQHF
TGTGCCAGCAGTGCGACTAACGGAAATCAGCCCCAGCATTTT
>TRBD1|TRBJ2-2|TRBV2|.
CASDRGRAGELFF
TGTGCCAGCGACAGGGGGCGGGCCGGGGAGCTGTTTTTT
>TRBD2|TRBJ2-5|TRBV6-1|.
CASSATTSGPQETQYF
TGTGCCAGCAGTGCCACGACTAGCGGGCCCCAAGAGACCCAGTACTTC
>.|TRBJ2-3|TRBV25-1|.
CASRGAKQDTDTQYF
TGTGCCAGCAGGGGGGCGAAACAAGACACAGATACGCAGTATTTT
>TRBD1|TRBJ2-2|TRBV4-2|.
CASSPRDSQTNTGELFF
TGTGCCAGCAGCCCCCGGGACAGCCAGACGAACACCGGGGAGCTGTTTTTT
>.|TRBJ1-2|TRBV4-3|.
CASSPREELSWDGYTF
TGCGCCAGCAGCCCGCGCGAGGAGCTATCTTGGGATGGCTACACCTTC
>.|TRBJ1-1|TRBV11-3|.
CASSLGGVLNTEAFF
TGTGCCAGCAGCTTAGGGGGGGTTTTGAACACTGAAGCTTTCTTT
>TRBD1|TRBJ2-3|TRBV5-8|.
CASSGQGGADTQYF
TGTGCCAGCAGCGGACAGGGAGGCGCAGATACGCAGTATTTT
>TRBD1|TRBJ1-5|TRBV7-9|.
CASSLGGQGRGQPQHF
TGTGCCAGCAGCTTAGGGGGACAGGGAAGAGGACAGCCCCAGCATTTT
>TRBD2|TRBJ2-3|TRBV19|few
CASTSGGTSTDTQYF
TGTGCCAGCACTAGCGGGGGCACCTCCACAGATACGCAGTATTTT
>.|TRBJ2-7|TRBV7-8|.
CASSLQGYEQYF
TGTGCCAGCAGCCTACAGGGCTACGAGCAGTACTTC
>.|TRBJ1-5|TRBV6-5|.
CASSYGGGNQPQHF
TGTGCCAGCAGTTACGGGGGGGGCAATCAGCCCCAGCATTTT
>TRBD2|TRBJ2-7|TRBV7-2|few
CASTTASGAIYEQYF
TGTGCCAGCACAACCGCTAGCGGGGCAATCTACGAGCAGTACTTC
>.|TRBJ1-5|TRBV7-2|few
CASSVRGNQPQHF
TGTGCCAGCAGCGTTCGGGGTAATCAGCCCCAGCATTTT